The rows below give T cell receptor beta chains drawn from one sample of a study of Graves' ophthalmopathy and Graves' hyperthyroidism. TCRdb analysed the multiplex PCR reads with MiXCR anew, one entry per CDR3 protein. The table lists roughly 480,000 distinct CDR3 sequences, roughly 14% of them singletons, with 9.8% in the top ten. The sample taken for sequencing was blood. The receptors originated from a woman under 40 with Graves' ophthalmopathy. Both conserved end residues are part of each CDR3. The D gene is left open where the match is weak. Expanded clones get a size class; other rows say once, few or many, or leave the size out.

many,TRBJ1-5,TRBD1,TRBV28,CASSRTGVHQPQHF,TGTGCCAGCAGTAGGACAGGGGTCCATCAGCCCCAGCATTTT
many,TRBJ2-7,NA,TRBV20-1,CSARDGTGREQYF,TGCAGTGCTAGAGATGGAACAGGGCGAGAGCAGTACTTC
few,TRBJ2-6,NA,TRBV29-1,CSVEEKPAGQGRGANVLTF,TGCAGCGTTGAAGAAAAGCCGGCGGGGCAGGGGCGTGGGGCCAACGTCCTGACTTTC
many,TRBJ1-2,NA,TRBV7-8,CASSRSLAGLDYGYTF,TGTGCCAGCAGCCGAAGTCTTGCAGGGTTGGACTATGGCTACACCTTC
many,TRBJ1-5,NA,TRBV12-3/TRBV12-4,CASSLLGKNQPQHF,TGTGCCAGCAGTTTGTTGGGAAAAAATCAGCCCCAGCATTTT
many,TRBJ2-5,NA,TRBV19,CASTPRGHSLETQYF,TGTGCCAGTACGCCCCGGGGACACTCCTTGGAGACCCAGTACTTC
many,TRBJ1-1,NA,TRBV19,CATRFGLRNTEAFF,TGTGCCACCCGGTTCGGTTTGAGGAACACTGAAGCTTTCTTT
many,TRBJ2-4,NA,TRBV7-2,CASSPRGTVKNIQYF,TGTGCCAGCAGCCCAAGGGGCACAGTCAAAAACATTCAGTACTTC
NA,TRBJ1-1,NA,TRBV5-1,CASSLPTAPYTEAFF,TGCGCCAGCAGCTTGCCGACAGCGCCGTACACTGAAGCTTTCTTT
few,TRBJ2-5,TRBD2,TRBV4-2,CASSPDGTSGRETQYF,TGTGCCAGCAGCCCAGATGGGACTAGCGGGAGGGAGACCCAGTACTTC
many,TRBJ2-5,NA,TRBV12-3/TRBV12-4,CASRGQGETQYF,TGTGCCAGCAGGGGACAAGGAGAGACCCAGTACTTC
many,TRBJ2-7,TRBD2,TRBV4-2,CASSQALAGANEQYF,TGTGCCAGCAGCCAAGCTCTAGCGGGGGCCAACGAGCAGTACTTC
many,TRBJ1-1,NA,TRBV5-1,CATRRNKNTEAFF,TGCGCCACACGGCGGAATAAGAACACTGAAGCTTTCTTT
many,TRBJ2-7,NA,TRBV28,CASSLGVRDEQYF,TGTGCCAGCAGTTTAGGGGTAAGAGACGAGCAGTACTTC
many,TRBJ1-5,NA,TRBV5-1,CASSLEGGGNQPQHF,TGTGCCAGCAGTTTAGAAGGAGGGGGCAATCAGCCCCAGCATTTT
many,TRBJ1-1,NA,TRBV12-3/TRBV12-4,CASGTLNTEAFF,TGTGCCAGCGGGACATTGAACACTGAAGCTTTCTTT
NA,TRBJ1-1,NA,TRBV7-4,CASSFGRRRLEAFF,TGTGCCAGCAGCTTTGGCCGGCGACGATTAGAAGCTTTCTTT
many,TRBJ1-1,NA,TRBV29-1,CSVELQRTMNTEAFF,TGCAGCGTTGAACTTCAGCGGACTATGAACACTGAAGCTTTCTTT
many,TRBJ2-5,TRBD2,TRBV6-5,CASSYATSGGAPETQYF,TGTGCCAGCAGTTACGCTACTAGCGGGGGGGCACCAGAGACCCAGTACTTC
many,TRBJ1-1,NA,TRBV28,CASSSSRGSTEAFF,TGTGCCAGCAGTTCCTCCCGGGGGAGCACTGAAGCTTTCTTT
many,TRBJ1-1,NA,TRBV6-5,CASTLKWGRAGTEAFF,TGTGCCAGCACCTTGAAGTGGGGCAGGGCGGGCACTGAAGCTTTCTTT
many,TRBJ1-1,NA,TRBV12-3/TRBV12-4,CASSLGLNTEAFF,TGTGCCAGCAGCCTGGGACTGAACACTGAAGCTTTCTTT
many,TRBJ2-5,TRBD1,TRBV7-2,CASSLGQPIQETQYF,TGTGCCAGCAGCTTGGGACAGCCGATCCAAGAGACCCAGTACTTC
NA,TRBJ2-2,NA,TRBV29-1,CSVTETANTGELFF,TGCAGCGTTACGGAAACCGCGAACACCGGGGAGCTGTTTTTT
few,TRBJ2-4,TRBD1,TRBV6-5,CASSYSGTGGKNIQYF,TGTGCCAGCAGTTACTCGGGGACAGGTGGCAAAAACATTCAGTACTTC
few,TRBJ2-5,TRBD2,TRBV6-1,CANSRLAETQYF,TGTGCCAACAGTCGACTAGCGGAGACCCAGTACTTC
many,TRBJ2-2,NA,TRBV7-6,CASSLDYAGELFF,TGTGCCAGCAGCTTAGATTATGCCGGGGAGCTGTTTTTT